These 20 T cell receptor beta chains share one sample of origin, sequenced in a study of T cell repertoires in cytomegalovirus infection. Via MiXCR, TCRdb re-called the reads, giving one row per CDR3 protein. This table has about 460,000 distinct CDR3 sequences, around 11% appearing once. Input material: PBMCs. The receptors were sampled from a human donor in good health (CMV status not recorded). Some clones in this sample may be carry-over from other donors' samples.

This clonotype was observed a few times. This chain joins TRBV20-1 and TRBJ2-1, with TRBD2 matching 9 bases. Germline V lookup: CDR1 DFQATT, CDR2 SNEGSKA (reference sequence). The CDR3 sequence is 17 residues long. The trim removed 2 bases at V and 5 bases at J, leaving 13 bases unmatched. CDR3 sequence: CSARRPSGALRDNEQFF. CDR3 DNA sequence: TGCAGTGCTAGAAGGCCTAGCGGGGCCCTTAGGGACAATGAGCAGTTCTTC.

This clonotype was recorded many times. The rearrangement links TRBV5-4 to TRBJ2-4; 10 positions agree with TRBD2. Germline V gene data show CDR1 as SGHNT and CDR2 as YYREEE (reference sequence). V shed 2 bases and J 4 bases; nucleotides not matched to a gene: 3. CDR3 length: 15 residues. CDR3 region: CASSLTSGNKNIQYF. The CDR3 nucleotides are TGTGCCAGCAGCTTAACTAGCGGGAATAAAAACATTCAGTACTTC.

This clonotype was detected ten times or more. The chain recombines TRBV10-3 with TRBJ2-5, with D hard to call. The germline V gene has CDR1 ENHRY and CDR2 SYGVKD. This CDR3 region has 12 residues. Trimming stripped 7 bases from V and 5 bases from J, with 11 bases between. In DNA, the CDR3 is TGTGCCATCAAGAATTTGGGGGAGACCCAGTACTTC. The encoded protein is CAIKNLGETQYF.

V usage is TRBV29-1 and J usage is TRBJ2-7; 8 bases agree with TRBD1. This CDR3 region has 14 residues. Germline CDR1 SQVTM, CDR2 ANQGSEA. J was trimmed by 0 bases and V by 3 bases; bases with no gene match: 4. The chain's CDR3 is CSVDTGGGSYEQYF. For the CDR3, the DNA is TGCAGCGTTGATACAGGGGGAGGCTCCTACGAGCAGTACTTC.

In this sample, this clonotype turned up many times. The genes are TRBV6-1 and TRBJ2-7; no definite D call. The ends were cut back, 5 bases at V and 7 bases at J, with 12 bases in the middle. The CDR3 is 12 residues long. Per the germline V gene, CDR1 is MNHNS and CDR2 is SASEGT. As DNA, the CDR3 is TGTGCCAGCAGTCCGGCGTCTAGGGAGCAGTACTTC. This translates into CASSPASREQYF.

The genes are TRBV20-1 and TRBJ2-1; TRBD2 matches 10 bases. V dropped 1 base and J dropped 8; count of bases not matched to a gene: 17. The CDR3 spans 18 residues. Per germline, CDR1 DFQATT and CDR2 SNEGSKA (reference sequence). The CDR3 region has the DNA TGCAGTGCTAGAGTCCCAGCGGGAGGGCCTGAGGCACGGGATGAGCAGTTCTTC. This encodes CSARVPAGGPEARDEQFF.

This clonotype has ten or more counts. V gene TRBV19 combines with J gene TRBJ2-4; TRBD1 might be the D (5 bases). Trimming cost V 0 bases and J 9 bases, with 15 bases left between them. The CDR3 has 15 amino acids. Germline V gene data show CDR1 as LNHDA and CDR2 as SQIVND (reference sequence). The CDR3 nucleotides read TGTGCCAGTAGTATAGATAGCACAGGCGGTGGCATTCAGTACTTC. Translation: CASSIDSTGGGIQYF. Full variable domain (remainder filled in from reference TRBV19 and TRBJ2-4): DGGITQSPKYLFRKEGQNVTLSCEQNLNHDAMYWYRQDPGQGLRLIYYSQIVNDFQKGDIAEGYSVSREKKESFPLTVTSAQKNPTAFYLCASSIDSTGGGIQYFGAGTRLSVL.

This clonotype was observed at least ten times. CDR3 in amino acids: CASGGLAGASTGELFF. The CDR3 bases are TGTGCCAGCGGGGGACTAGCGGGGGCAAGCACCGGGGAGCTGTTTTTT. This rearrangement joins TRBV6-1 to TRBJ2-2, with TRBD2 matching 14 bases. V shed 8 bases, J shed 4 bases, and the junction held 6 bases outside the gene matches. Germline V lookup: CDR1 MNHNS, CDR2 SASEGT. The CDR3 loop spans 16 amino acids.

The V and J genes are TRBV9 and TRBJ2-1; 10 nucleotides agree with TRBD2. Germline lookup yields CDR1 SGDLS and CDR2 YYNGEE. The CDR3 spans 16 residues. Trimming at V came to 4 bases and at J to 8 bases, leaving 12 bases not matched to a gene. CDR3 nucleotides: TGTGCCAGCAGCCTCATGGGAGCGGGGGGGTCACATGAGCAGTTCTTC. It translates to CASSLMGAGGSHEQFF.

This clonotype was detected many times. This sequence joins TRBV6-5 and TRBJ1-2; D not resolved. Trimming left V 6 bases short and J 0 bases short, with 11 bases between. The CDR3 extends over 14 amino acids. Per germline, CDR1 MNHEY and CDR2 SVGAGI. The DNA of the CDR3 is TGTGCCAGCAGCCGCCGGGGAACTAACTATGGCTACACCTTC. Translation gives CASSRRGTNYGYTF.

This clonotype was recorded at least ten times. The V gene is TRBV19, the J gene TRBJ1-1; D gene uncertain. Germline V gene sequence: CDR1 LNHDA, CDR2 SQIVND (reference sequence). Trimming shortened V by 3 bases and J by 5 bases, and 13 bases separated the two germline ends. There are 14 residues in the CDR3. The CDR3 sequence is CASSIPAGGTEAFF. CDR3 coding DNA: TGTGCCAGTAGTATTCCGGCAGGTGGGACTGAAGCTTTCTTT.

The chain couples TRBV27 to TRBJ1-1; TRBD1 matches at 9 bases. Trimming took 5 bases from V and 2 from J; bases not matched to a gene: 3. This CDR3 spans 14 amino acids. Germline CDR1 MNHEY, CDR2 SMNVEV (reference sequence). The DNA of the CDR3 is TGTGCCAGCAGTGGGGACAGGGTCAACACTGAAGCTTTCTTT. It is translated as CASSGDRVNTEAFF.

This clonotype was counted at least ten times. The rearrangement uses TRBV28 and TRBJ1-2; TRBD1 is a possible D gene (6 bases). Per germline, CDR1 MDHEN and CDR2 SYDVKM. Trimming stripped 3 bases from V and 8 bases from J, with 16 bases between. This CDR3 contains 14 residues. Here the CDR3 reads CASSLTGTSEGYTF. CDR3 nucleotide sequence: TGTGCCAGCAGTTTGACCGGGACAAGTGAAGGCTACACCTTC.

The chain joins TRBV18 to TRBJ1-4; D remains unclear. The CDR3 sequence is 16 residues long. V was trimmed by 4 bases and J by 1 base, leaving 13 bases between them. The germline CDR1 and CDR2 sequences are KGHSH and LQKENI. The CDR3 loop reads CASSRESILTNEKLFF. The CDR3 nucleotides are TGTGCCAGCTCACGAGAGAGCATCCTAACTAATGAAAAACTGTTTTTT.

This clonotype came up many times. The V call is TRBV29-1, the J call TRBJ2-3; D remains ambiguous. CDR3 size: 12 residues. Germline V gene lookup returns CDR1 SQVTM and CDR2 ANQGSEA. V lost 3 bases and J lost 2, with 6 bases in between. DNA for the CDR3: TGCAGCGTTGATGGGGTCACAGATACGCAGTATTTT. Protein product: CSVDGVTDTQYF.

This clonotype has at least ten counts. The chain recombines TRBV28 with TRBJ1-2; tentative D call: TRBD1 (5 bases). This CDR3 is built from 14 residues. V lost 2 bases and J lost 7, with 14 bases in between. The germline V gene has CDR1 MDHEN and CDR2 SYDVKM. This CDR3 is CASSLLEGSSGYTF. DNA of the CDR3: TGTGCCAGCAGTTTACTTGAGGGGTCGAGTGGCTACACCTTC.

The chain employs TRBV5-6 and TRBJ2-5; D is possibly TRBD2 (5 bases). Germline CDR1 SGHDT, CDR2 YYEEEE. The CDR3 contains 16 residues. V lost 3 bases and J 5 bases, leaving 20 bases between the germline ends. The CDR3 is CASSSLLRRIGETQYF. Here the CDR3 DNA reads TGTGCCAGCAGCTCCCTATTAAGGAGGATCGGGGAGACCCAGTACTTC.

The chain joins TRBV3-1 to TRBJ2-1; maybe TRBD2 (6 bases). The CDR3 spans 15 residues. Trimming took 5 bases from V and 1 from J, leaving 12 bases between them. The germline V gene encodes CDR1 LGHDT and CDR2 YNNKEL (reference sequence). DNA of the CDR3: TGTGCCAGCAGCTGGGTTAGCGGTTCCTACAATGAGCAGTTCTTC. Residues: CASSWVSGSYNEQFF.

This clonotype showed up many times. The rearrangement joins TRBV2 to TRBJ1-5; tentatively, D is TRBD1 (6 bases). Looked up from germline, CDR1 is SNHLY and CDR2 is FYNNEI. This CDR3 comprises 13 residues. V gave up 7 bases and J gave up 6 bases, with 13 bases separating them. The DNA for the CDR3 is TGTGCCAGCACGGGGGGGGCCCGTCAGCCCCAGCATTTT. It encodes CASTGGARQPQHF.

This clonotype came up many times. The chain links TRBV6-1 to TRBJ1-6; 7 bases agree with TRBD1. J was trimmed by 2 bases and V by 5 bases; bases with no gene match: 6. Looked up from germline, CDR1 is MNHNS and CDR2 is SASEGT. The CDR3 contains 16 residues. The CDR3 loop is CASSRTGDTYNSPLHF. The CDR3 nucleotides read TGTGCCAGCAGTCGGACAGGCGATACCTATAATTCACCCCTCCACTTT.